The clone carrying this TCR beta chain was observed a handful of times. Indicated time point: pre-sensitization, week 0. Treatment indicated: therapeutic diphenylcyclopropenone sensitization with weekly scalp DPC. Suited to DPC and affected by alopecia, the donors ranged from 18 to 70 years old. Unique molecular identifiers were attached to individual cDNA molecules within the library. TCRdb analysed the RACE reads with MiXCR anew, one entry per CDR3 protein. The table shows around 200,000 distinct CDR3 sequences, with around 30% occurring only once. Trimming removed 1 base from V and 3 bases from J; junction bases left unmatched: 2. The CDR3 contains 17 residues. Germline loops: CDR1 SEHNR, CDR2 FQNEAQ (reference sequence). This entry is derived from a study of human T cells and chemical hapten exposure. Study-wide background: Patients were given diphenylcyclopropenone on the scalp weekly across the approximately 25-week study. Per-sample TCR yield variability stemmed mainly from small pooled library volume differences.

The J gene is TRBJ2-1, the V gene TRBV7-9, with 14 bases fitting TRBD2. The material was whole blood, obtained in connection with sensitization to the hapten diphenylcyclopropenone (DPC). This receptor was obtained from a woman in her 30s with alopecia areata. Some clones in this sample may be carry-over from other donors' samples. The chain's CDR3 is CASSLGGLAGDYNEQFF. The CDR3 DNA sequence: TGTGCCAGCAGCTTAGGGGGACTAGCGGGAGACTACAATGAGCAGTTCTTC.